The 15 T cell receptor beta chains listed next were all sequenced from one sample in a study of blood T cells in healthy people across ages. Primed by a sample-barcoded 5' primer and a J-beta primer mix, a second PCR proceeded for roughly 6 to 12 cycles. Each CDR3 protein gets one entry after TCRdb re-called the 5' RACE reads with MiXCR. This table holds some 750,000 distinct CDR3 sequences, 22% found once. Sequenced sample: blood. The receptors come from a man aged 65-85 years in good health.

Turning to this clonotype: The conserved phenylalanine or tryptophan is not found at the CDR3 terminus, so this likely reflects a read error. The chain employs TRBV20-1 and TRBJ2-5; D is possibly TRBD1 (5 bases). V lost 2 bases and J 5 bases, leaving 9 bases between the germline ends. This CDR3 spans 12 amino acids. Germline loops: CDR1 DFQATT, CDR2 SNEGSKA (reference sequence). The CDR3 loop is CSARQGSETQYL. For the CDR3, the DNA is TGCAGTGCTAGACAGGGATCTGAGACCCAGTACTTA.

This clonotype occurred many times. Written as DNA, the CDR3 is TGTGCCAGCAGCTCCGGGGACACCATACTTGAGCAGTTCTTC. It specifies CASSSGDTILEQFF. The chain combines TRBV5-5 with TRBJ2-1, with a tentative D call TRBD1 (6 bases). V lost 3 bases and J lost 9, with 16 bases in between. Per the germline V gene, CDR1 is SGHKS and CDR2 is YYEKEE (reference sequence). This CDR3 region has 14 residues.

This clonotype was seen at least ten times. The V call is TRBV29-1, the J call TRBJ2-1; D is tentatively TRBD1 or TRBD2 (5 bases each). The V gene lost 2 bases and the J gene lost 0 bases, with 14 bases spanning the gap. Germline V gene lookup returns CDR1 SQVTM and CDR2 ANQGSEA. The CDR3 is 16 residues long. CDR3 nucleotide sequence: TGCAGCGTTGAAACCGGGGCAGGTAGCTCCTACAATGAGCAGTTCTTC. Protein product: CSVETGAGSSYNEQFF.

The rearrangement links TRBV7-2 to TRBJ2-2, with 9 bases lining up with TRBD2. The CDR3 sequence is 16 residues long. The J segment lost 0 bases and the V segment lost 6 bases, leaving 5 bases of the junction unmatched. The germline V gene has CDR1 SGHTA and CDR2 FQGNSA. CDR3 loop: CASSYSGGSNTGELFF. The CDR3 DNA follows: TGTGCCAGCAGTTATAGCGGGGGCTCGAACACCGGGGAGCTGTTTTTT. The complete variable domain, with remaining parts taken from reference TRBV7-2 and TRBJ2-2, reads GAGVSQSPSNKVTEKGKDVELRCDPISGHTALYWYRQSLGQGLEFLIYFQGNSAPDKSGLPSDRFSAERTGGSVSTLTIQRTQQEDSAVYLCASSYSGGSNTGELFFGEGSRLTVL.

The J gene is TRBJ1-2, the V gene TRBV7-2; TRBD1 agrees at 7 bases. Germline CDR1 and CDR2: SGHTA and FQGNSA. The CDR3 consists of 13 residues. Losses at the gene ends were 2 bases for V and 6 bases for J; bases not matched to a gene: 3. CDR3 loop: CASSLRGRDGYTF. CDR3 nucleotides: TGTGCCAGCAGCTTAAGGGGGCGCGATGGCTACACCTTC. The entire variable domain, with the rest obtained from reference TRBV7-2 and TRBJ1-2, is as follows: GAGVSQSPSNKVTEKGKDVELRCDPISGHTALYWYRQSLGQGLEFLIYFQGNSAPDKSGLPSDRFSAERTGGSVSTLTIQRTQQEDSAVYLCASSLRGRDGYTFGSGTRLTVV.

The rearrangement uses TRBV7-3 and TRBJ2-2; D is tentatively TRBD1 or TRBD2 (5 bases each). Per germline, CDR1 SGHTA and CDR2 FQGTGA. The CDR3 length is 17 residues. Trimming removed 5 bases at V and 7 bases at J, with 23 bases between. This chain's CDR3 is CASSPTIGTGFGGELFF. CDR3 nucleotides: TGTGCCAGCAGCCCCACCATAGGGACCGGTTTTGGCGGGGAGCTGTTTTTT.

This clonotype showed up just a few times. The chain combines TRBV12-3 or TRBV12-4 with TRBJ2-1; 10 nucleotides line up with TRBD2. The V gene end was trimmed by 7 bases and the J gene end by 5 bases; junction bases not matched to a gene: 5. The CDR3 loop spans 14 amino acids. The CDR3 bases are TGTGCCAGCATTTGGACTAGCGGAGACAATGAGCAGTTCTTC. This sequence encodes CASIWTSGDNEQFF.

Only a few counts were recorded for this clonotype. The chain is built from TRBV10-2 and TRBJ2-1; 11 bases map to TRBD2. Germline V gene data show CDR1 as WSHSY and CDR2 as SAAADI. The CDR3 covers 16 residues. Trimming removed 6 bases from V and 1 base from J; junction bases left unmatched: 5. CDR3 in amino acids: CASRIRLAGSYNEQFF. Written as DNA, the CDR3 is TGCGCCAGCAGGATTCGACTAGCGGGGTCCTACAATGAGCAGTTCTTC.

The chain links TRBV20-1 to TRBJ2-3; D not resolved. The germline V gene has CDR1 DFQATT and CDR2 SNEGSKA (reference sequence). This CDR3 contains 14 residues. Trimming stripped 2 bases from V and 1 base from J, with 10 bases between. DNA of the CDR3: TGCAGTGCTAGAAATCGGGCTGGCACAGATACGCAGTATTTT. Amino acid sequence: CSARNRAGTDTQYF.

This clonotype has more than one count but fewer than ten. The chain has TRBV11-3 and TRBJ2-3, with D unresolved. Trimming stripped 0 bases from V and 4 bases from J, with 11 bases between. Germline CDR1 SGHNT, CDR2 YENEEA. The CDR3 consists of 15 residues. Here the CDR3 DNA reads TGTGCCAGCAGCTTAGATATAGCTCGGCCAGATACGCAGTATTTT. It is translated as CASSLDIARPDTQYF. The entire variable domain, with the rest obtained from reference TRBV11-3 and TRBJ2-3, is as follows: EAGVVQSPRYKIIEKKQPVAFWCNPISGHNTLYWYLQNLGQGPELLIRYENEEAVDDSQLPKDRFSAERLKGVDSTLKIQPAELGDSAVYLCASSLDIARPDTQYFGPGTRLTVL.

The chain couples TRBV20-1 to TRBJ2-7; D is perhaps TRBD2 (6 bases). Trimming cost V 3 bases and J 3 bases, with 18 bases left between them. This CDR3 is built from 15 residues. Germline CDR1 DFQATT, CDR2 SNEGSKA (reference sequence). Here the CDR3 reads CSASGRDQALYEQYF. The CDR3 DNA sequence: TGCAGTGCTAGCGGGCGGGACCAAGCCCTCTACGAGCAGTACTTC.

The chain couples TRBV3-1 to TRBJ1-3; TRBD1 is a possible D gene (6 bases). The CDR3 has 17 residues. Looked up from germline, CDR1 is LGHDT and CDR2 is YNNKEL (reference sequence). Trimming left V 7 bases short and J 4 bases short, with 23 bases between. The CDR3 DNA is TGTGCCAGCACCTCAAGGAGGGGGACCGCGCTCGGAAACACCATATATTTT. As protein: CASTSRRGTALGNTIYF.

The V and J genes are TRBV10-3 and TRBJ1-3; possibly TRBD1 for D (6 bases). V was clipped by 10 bases and J by 0 bases, with 10 bases between them. CDR1 and CDR2 from the germline V gene are ENHRY and SYGVKD. CDR3 length: 13 residues. CDR3 region: CATHRDSGNTIYF. In DNA, the CDR3 is TGTGCCACACACAGGGACTCTGGAAACACCATATATTTT.

V is TRBV6-2 or TRBV6-3 and J is TRBJ2-4, with 10 bases lining up with TRBD1. Unmatched junction bases numbered 7, after V lost 6 bases and J lost 8 bases. Germline loops: CDR1 MNHEY, CDR2 SVGEGT. The CDR3 is 14 amino acids. CDR3 bases: TGTGCCAGCAGCCACGGGACAGGGGAGTACATTCAGTACTTC. It translates to CASSHGTGEYIQYF.

The V and J genes are TRBV27 and TRBJ2-1; D is unresolved. The CDR3 is 16 amino acids. Germline V gene sequence: CDR1 MNHEY, CDR2 SMNVEV (reference sequence). Deletions cut 0 bases from V and 8 bases from J, with 17 bases between. The DNA for the CDR3 is TGTGCCAGCAGTTTATCCGCGACTCACCGTGTTTATGAGCAGTTCTTC. This translates into CASSLSATHRVYEQFF.